The 15 T cell receptor beta chains below were found in one sample sequenced in a study of T-cell memory formation after mild COVID-19. TCRdb analysed the 5' RACE reads with MiXCR anew, one entry per CDR3 protein. The table has just over 300,000 distinct CDR3 sequences, around 19% seen once; the top ten hold 20% to 25%. The sequenced sample consisted of PBMCs or a T cell subset sorted from them (not recorded which). All receptors derive from a young man who had mild COVID-19 (a few samples of this study predate the infection). Cell type and time point are not known.

A few counts support this clonotype. This chain uses TRBV7-8 with TRBJ2-5; TRBD1 is a possible D gene (6 bases). The V end lost 5 bases, the J end lost 0 bases, and 13 bases lay between the germline ends. The CDR3 consists of 15 residues. Germline loops: CDR1 SGHVS, CDR2 FQNEAQ. As DNA, the CDR3 is TGTGCCAGCAGCAGCTGGACAGACAACCAAGAGACCCAGTACTTC. It is translated as CASSSWTDNQETQYF.

The genes are TRBV7-7 and TRBJ2-1, with 8 bases lining up with TRBD1. The CDR3 has 15 amino acids. V lost 4 bases, J lost 9 bases, and 11 bases stayed unmatched. The germline CDR1 and CDR2 sequences are SSHAT and FNYEAQ (reference sequence). The CDR3 bases are TGTGCCAGCAGCTCCGGACAGGGTCGAAATGGTGAGCAGTTCTTC. This gives the protein CASSSGQGRNGEQFF.

This clonotype was seen once. V and J are TRBV14 and TRBJ1-1; D is possibly TRBD1 (6 bases). The CDR3 loop spans 16 amino acids. V lost 4 bases and J 1 base, leaving 16 bases between the germline ends. Looked up from germline, CDR1 is SGHDN and CDR2 is FVKESK. CDR3: CASSLTGTNTNTEAFF. The CDR3 bases are TGTGCCAGCAGCCTCACCGGGACAAATACGAACACTGAAGCTTTCTTT.

The chain combines TRBV20-1 with TRBJ2-3; D unresolved. V was trimmed by 6 bases and J by 6 bases, leaving 10 bases between them. This CDR3 spans 11 amino acids. CDR1 is DFQATT and CDR2 is SNEGSKA in the germline V gene (reference sequence). CDR3: CSALPWDTQYF. The CDR3, as DNA: TGCAGTGCCCTGCCGTGGGATACGCAGTATTTT.

The chain combines TRBV4-3 with TRBJ1-6; 8 positions match TRBD1. The length of the CDR3 is 15 residues. Germline V CDR1 and CDR2: LGHNA, YSLEER. Losses at the gene ends were 3 bases for V and 7 bases for J; bases not matched to a gene: 5. The DNA of the CDR3 is TGCGCCAGCAGCCACCCGACAGGGGCGAATTCACCCCTCCACTTT. Its translation is CASSHPTGANSPLHF.

At least ten counts were recorded for this clonotype. This chain links TRBV11-2 with TRBJ2-5; D is possibly TRBD2 (6 bases). Germline V lookup: CDR1 SGHAT, CDR2 FQNNGV. The V gene lost 1 base and the J gene lost 5 bases, with 11 bases spanning the gap. This CDR3 spans 14 amino acids. CDR3 nucleotide sequence: TGTGCCAGCAGCTTAGCGGGCGGGGCCGAGACCCAGTACTTC. This codes for CASSLAGGAETQYF.

The chain carries TRBV6-5 and TRBJ1-2, with D possibly TRBD1 on 5 matching bases. CDR1 is MNHEY and CDR2 is SVGAGI in the germline V gene. The CDR3 loop spans 16 amino acids. V was shortened by 3 bases and J by 7 bases, with 21 bases between the two germline ends. The CDR3, as DNA: TGTGCCAGCAGTTATGGCACCGGGACGCTTTTTCGTGGCTACACCTTC. As protein: CASSYGTGTLFRGYTF.

The V and J genes are TRBV20-1 and TRBJ1-4, with D hard to call. Trimming left V 0 bases short and J 11 bases short, with 13 bases between. CDR1 is DFQATT, CDR2 SNEGSKA, per germline (reference sequence). The CDR3 runs 13 residues. CDR3 sequence: CSAREGGIEKLFF. The CDR3, as DNA: TGCAGTGCTAGAGAGGGAGGGATTGAGAAACTGTTTTTT.

This clonotype was seen more than once but under ten times. The rearrangement joins TRBV9 to TRBJ1-1, with a weak D call TRBD1 (6 bases). The CDR3 is 14 residues long. The germline V and J ends were trimmed by 7 bases and 4 bases, with 17 bases remaining between them. Per the germline V gene, CDR1 is SGDLS and CDR2 is YYNGEE. The CDR3 is CASVPRDMITEAFF. CDR3 coding DNA: TGTGCCAGCGTACCCCGGGACATGATCACTGAAGCTTTCTTT.

The chain carries TRBV5-1 and TRBJ2-5, with D tentatively TRBD2 (6 bases). The CDR3 spans 17 residues. The germline gives CDR1 SGHRS, CDR2 YFSETQ. V lost 0 bases and J 3 bases, leaving 18 bases between the germline ends. CDR3 in amino acids: CASSLGLASGPEETQYF. The CDR3 DNA is TGCGCCAGCAGCTTGGGGCTAGCGAGCGGGCCGGAAGAGACCCAGTACTTC.

The chain uses TRBV19 and TRBJ1-1; D unresolved. Germline lookup yields CDR1 LNHDA and CDR2 SQIVND (reference sequence). This CDR3 contains 14 residues. Between the trimmed V and J ends, which lost 7 bases and 0 bases, there was a span of 12 bases. CDR3 loop: CASTPVGMNTEAFF. CDR3 coding DNA: TGTGCCAGTACCCCGGTGGGGATGAACACTGAAGCTTTCTTT.

The chain links TRBV20-1 to TRBJ2-7; D assignment may be TRBD1 or TRBD2 (5 bases each). Between the trimmed V and J ends, which lost 2 bases and 3 bases, there was a span of 8 bases. This CDR3 is 12 amino acids long. Germline lookup yields CDR1 DFQATT and CDR2 SNEGSKA (reference sequence). CDR3 protein: CSARRDGYEQYV. DNA of the CDR3: TGCAGTGCTAGACGGGACGGCTACGAGCAGTACGTC.

The V call is TRBV12-5, the J call TRBJ2-5; D remains unclear. This CDR3 region has 12 residues. The V end lost 5 bases, the J end lost 5 bases, and 9 bases lay between the germline ends. CDR1 and CDR2 from the germline V gene are LGHNT and FRNRAP. The CDR3 coding sequence is TGTGCTAGTGGTCCCCCGGAGGAGACCCAGTACTTC. Translating gives CASGPPEETQYF.

CDR3 coding DNA: TGCGCCAGCAGTGCAGGGTTATCGGTCCCCGGGGAGCTGTTTTTT. Amino acids: CASSAGLSVPGELFF. The gene calls are TRBV5-1 and TRBJ2-2; the D gene is possibly TRBD1 (5 bases). Between the trimmed V and J ends, which lost 5 bases and 6 bases, there was a span of 17 bases. Germline V CDR1 and CDR2: SGHRS, YFSETQ. The CDR3 has 15 residues. The full variable domain, its missing parts supplied by reference TRBV5-1 and TRBJ2-2, is KAGVTQTPRYLIKTRGQQVTLSCSPISGHRSVSWYQQTPGQGLQFLFEYFSETQRNKGNFPGRFSGRQFSNSRSEMNVSTLELGDSALYLCASSAGLSVPGELFFGEGSRLTVL.

The chain employs TRBV2 and TRBJ1-6; tentative D call: TRBD1 (6 bases). Germline V CDR1 and CDR2: SNHLY, FYNNEI. V lost 8 bases and J 13 bases, leaving 18 bases between the germline ends. The CDR3 runs to 13 residues. The CDR3 DNA reads TGTGCCAGCCGATCAGGGGCCCTAAGGCCCCTCCACTTT. Encoded protein: CASRSGALRPLHF.